The rows below give T cell receptor beta chains drawn from one sample of a study of a mutant IDH1 vaccine in newly diagnosed glioma. Profiling relied on immunoSEQ multiplex PCR, and the TCRdb table lists in-frame clones only, not all of them. The data show about 92,000 clones, around 80% seen once. Source: PBMCs, taken from a glioma patient treated with radiotherapy, temozolomide or both. Receptors were obtained from a man aged 35 to 55 with glioma. The CDR3 runs from the conserved cysteine through the conserved F or W. Fields, in order: V gene, D gene, clone size, CDR3 length, J gene, CDR3 protein, CDR3 DNA. A D gene is named only where the DNA matches it firmly. Size is stated for part of the rows, as once, few or many counts, or as a class when the clone is expanded.

TRBV5-1	TRBD1	.	14	TRBJ2-1	CASSLGQGADEQFF	TGCGCCAGCAGCTTGGGACAGGGGGCCGATGAGCAGTTCTTC
TRBV28	.	once	11	TRBJ1-4	CASGTPVKLFF	TGTGCCAGCGGGACCCCTGTAAAACTGTTTTTT
TRBV4-1	TRBD2	once	17	TRBJ2-7	CASSLRLAGGPSYEQYF	TGCGCCAGCAGCCTCCGACTAGCGGGGGGCCCTTCCTACGAGCAGTACTTC
TRBV28	.	.	13	TRBJ1-1	CASSYRANTEAFF	TGTGCCAGCAGTTACCGGGCGAACACTGAAGCTTTCTTT
TRBV19	TRBD2	.	13	TRBJ2-1	CASSIGGYNEQFF	TGTGCCAGTAGCATCGGGGGGTACAATGAGCAGTTCTTC
TRBV19	TRBD1	.	15	TRBJ1-2	CASSPGTGDVYGYTF	TGTGCCAGTAGTCCTGGGACAGGGGACGTCTATGGCTACACCTTC
TRBV4-2	.	few	16	TRBJ2-4	CASSQEAGPAKNIQYF	TGTGCCAGCAGCCAAGAGGCGGGTCCGGCCAAAAACATTCAGTACTTC
TRBV15	.	.	15	TRBJ2-7	CATSRERGGVYEQYF	TGTGCCACCAGCAGAGAGAGGGGGGGAGTTTACGAGCAGTACTTC
TRBV5-3	TRBD1	.	14	TRBJ1-2	CARSGQGAGSGYTF	TGTGCCAGAAGTGGCCAGGGGGCCGGCAGTGGCTACACCTTC
TRBV4-3	.	.	13	TRBJ2-3	CASSQDIGDTQYF	TGCGCCAGCAGCCAGGACATTGGAGATACGCAGTATTTT
TRBV7-2	TRBD1	.	13	TRBJ2-4	CASSREGGNIQYF	TGTGCCAGCAGCCGAGAAGGGGGCAACATTCAGTACTTC
TRBV9	.	.	15	TRBJ1-5	CASSVGQASNQPQHF	TGTGCCAGCAGCGTAGGCCAGGCTAGCAATCAGCCCCAGCATTTT
TRBV25-1	.	once	17	TRBJ1-1	CASSEGGGGVFDTEAFF	TGTGCCAGCAGTGAAGGGGGCGGGGGGGTTTTCGACACTGAAGCTTTCTTT
TRBV19	.	few	14	TRBJ1-2	CASSISGPLYGYTF	TGTGCCAGTAGTATTTCAGGACCCCTCTATGGCTACACCTTC
TRBV15	.	.	15	TRBJ2-2	CATSRDDRTTGELFF	TGTGCCACCAGCAGAGATGACCGTACCACCGGGGAGCTGTTTTTT
TRBV7-9	TRBD1	.	16	TRBJ1-1	CASSSHLGQVNTEAFF	TGTGCCAGCAGCTCCCACCTTGGACAGGTGAACACTGAAGCTTTCTTT
TRBV6-6	.	.	12	TRBJ2-7	CAWDGSAYEQYF	TGTGCCTGGGACGGCTCAGCCTACGAGCAGTACTTC
TRBV7-7	.	.	13	TRBJ1-1	CASSPARGTEAFF	TGTGCTAGCAGCCCCGCGAGGGGGACTGAAGCTTTCTTT
TRBV21-1	.	.	12	TRBJ2-5	CASSRPGLVGYF	TGTGCCAGCAGCAGGCCCGGACTAGTGGGCTACTTC
TRBV10-3	.	.	11	TRBJ2-7	CAISPGAEQYF	TGTGCCATCAGTCCGGGGGCCGAGCAGTACTTC
TRBV7-9	.	.	16	TRBJ2-3	CASSFIRQGGTDTQYF	TGTGCCAGCAGCTTTATCCGGCAGGGTGGCACAGATACGCAGTATTTT
TRBV5-6	.	.	13	TRBJ2-1	CASSLDRHNEQFF	TGTGCCAGCAGCTTGGACAGACACAATGAGCAGTTCTTC